The clone carrying this TCR beta chain was picked up a small number of times. Its antigen remains unknown. This sample is drawn from a study of blood T cells in healthy people across ages. Trimming stripped 1 base from V and 10 bases from J, with 17 bases between. The CDR3 is 16 amino acids. Germline V gene lookup returns CDR1 LGHNA and CDR2 YSLEER. General study findings and limits: In long-lived donors, naive CD4+ cell counts and diversity exceeded those of aged donors.

A J-beta primer mix and a sample-barcoded 5' primer were used in a second PCR of about 7 to 12 cycles. TCRdb re-derived calls from the 5' RACE reads in MiXCR, one entry per CDR3 protein. The repertoire holds some 640,000 distinct CDR3 sequences, with roughly 50% as singletons. This sequence originates from a woman in her sixties in good health. The chain uses TRBV4-3 and TRBJ1-6, with D unresolved. The sample comprised blood. In DNA, the CDR3 is TGCGCCAGCAGCCAAGTATCCGGGAAGGATGGGTCACCCCTCCACTTT. Its translation: CASSQVSGKDGSPLHF.